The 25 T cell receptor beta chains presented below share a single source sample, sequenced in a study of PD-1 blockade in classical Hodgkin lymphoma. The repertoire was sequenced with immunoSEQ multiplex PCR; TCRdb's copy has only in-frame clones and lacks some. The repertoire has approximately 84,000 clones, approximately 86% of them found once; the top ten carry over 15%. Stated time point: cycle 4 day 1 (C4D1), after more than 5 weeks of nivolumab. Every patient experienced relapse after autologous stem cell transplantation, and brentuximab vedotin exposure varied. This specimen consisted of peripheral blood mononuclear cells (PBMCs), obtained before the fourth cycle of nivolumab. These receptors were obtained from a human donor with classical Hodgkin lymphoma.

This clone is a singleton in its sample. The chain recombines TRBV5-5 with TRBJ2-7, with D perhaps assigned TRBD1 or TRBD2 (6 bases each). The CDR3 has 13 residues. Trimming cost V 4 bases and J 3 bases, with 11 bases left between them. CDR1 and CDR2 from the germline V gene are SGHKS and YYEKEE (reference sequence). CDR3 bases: TGTGCCAGCAGCCCGGGGGCAGTCTACGAGCAGTACTTC. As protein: CASSPGAVYEQYF. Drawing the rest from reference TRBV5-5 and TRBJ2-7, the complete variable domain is DAGVTQSPTHLIKTRGQQVTLRCSPISGHKSVSWYQQVLGQGPQFIFQYYEKEERGRGNFPDRFSARQFPNYSSELNVNALLLGDSALYLCASSPGAVYEQYFGPGTRLTVT.

CDR3 sequence reads: CASSLANRVGTEAFF. Written as DNA, the CDR3 is TGTGCCAGCAGCTTAGCCAACAGGGTGGGCACTGAAGCTTTCTTT. The chain couples TRBV7-2 to TRBJ1-1; D might be TRBD1 (6 bases). The germline V gene encodes CDR1 SGHTA and CDR2 FQGNSA. The CDR3 totals 15 residues. V was trimmed by 0 bases and J by 4 bases, leaving 12 bases between them.

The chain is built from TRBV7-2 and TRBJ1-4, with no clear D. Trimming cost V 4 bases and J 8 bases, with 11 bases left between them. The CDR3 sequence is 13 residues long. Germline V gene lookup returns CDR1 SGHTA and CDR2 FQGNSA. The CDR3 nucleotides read TGTGCCAGCAGCTCCACAAAAGGGGAAAAACTGTTTTTT. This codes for CASSSTKGEKLFF.

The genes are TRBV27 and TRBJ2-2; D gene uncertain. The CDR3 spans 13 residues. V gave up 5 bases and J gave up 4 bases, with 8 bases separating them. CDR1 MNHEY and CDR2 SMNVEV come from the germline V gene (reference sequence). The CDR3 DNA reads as TGTGCCAGCAGTACGACGGCCACCGGGGAGCTGTTTTTT. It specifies CASSTTATGELFF.

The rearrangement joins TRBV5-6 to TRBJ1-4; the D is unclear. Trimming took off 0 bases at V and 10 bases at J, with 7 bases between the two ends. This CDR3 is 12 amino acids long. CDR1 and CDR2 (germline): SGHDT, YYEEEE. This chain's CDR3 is CASSLGVGKLFF. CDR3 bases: TGTGCCAGCAGCTTGGGAGTCGGAAAACTGTTTTTT.

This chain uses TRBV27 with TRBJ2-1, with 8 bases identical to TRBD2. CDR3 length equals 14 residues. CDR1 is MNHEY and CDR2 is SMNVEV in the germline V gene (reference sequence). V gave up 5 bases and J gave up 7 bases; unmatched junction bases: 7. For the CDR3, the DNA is TGTGCCAGCAGTCGAGTGGGACTAGATAATGAGCAGTTCTTC. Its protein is CASSRVGLDNEQFF.

The CDR3 coding sequence is TGTGCCAGCAGGCCCTCCGTCTCTGGAAACACCATATATTTT. Residues: CASRPSVSGNTIYF. This chain uses TRBV6-1 with TRBJ1-3; D is unresolved. Trimming took off 6 bases at V and 0 bases at J, with 9 bases between the two ends. Looked up from germline, CDR1 is MNHNS and CDR2 is SASEGT. The CDR3 is 14 residues long.

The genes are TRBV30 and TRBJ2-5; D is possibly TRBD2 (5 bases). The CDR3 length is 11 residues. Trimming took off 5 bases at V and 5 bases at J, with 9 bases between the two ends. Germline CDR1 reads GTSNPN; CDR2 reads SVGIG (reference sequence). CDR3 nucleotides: TGTGCCTGGGCATCGGGGGAGACCCAGTACTTC. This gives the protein CAWASGETQYF.

The CDR3 sequence is CASSDGSAGLSKNIQYF. CDR3 nucleotide sequence: TGCGCCAGCAGTGATGGCAGTGCCGGGTTGAGCAAAAACATTCAGTACTTC. The rearrangement uses TRBV10-1 and TRBJ2-4; no clear D gene. CDR1 and CDR2 (germline): WNHNN, SYGVQD (reference sequence). V was clipped by 3 bases and J by 3 bases, with 18 bases between them. This CDR3 contains 17 residues.

This chain's CDR3 is CAWSSDLEKLFF. The DNA for the CDR3 is TGTGCCTGGAGTTCCGACCTCGAAAAACTGTTTTTT. The chain joins TRBV30 to TRBJ1-4; no firm D call. The CDR3 contains 12 residues. Germline values: CDR1 GTSNPN, CDR2 SVGIG (reference sequence). V was cut by 2 bases and J by 8 bases, with 9 bases left in between.

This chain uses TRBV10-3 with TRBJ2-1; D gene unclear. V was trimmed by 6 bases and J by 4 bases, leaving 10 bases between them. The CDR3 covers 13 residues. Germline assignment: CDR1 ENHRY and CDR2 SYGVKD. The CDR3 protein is CAIRTDHYNEQFF. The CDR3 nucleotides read TGTGCCATCAGAACGGACCATTACAATGAGCAGTTCTTC.

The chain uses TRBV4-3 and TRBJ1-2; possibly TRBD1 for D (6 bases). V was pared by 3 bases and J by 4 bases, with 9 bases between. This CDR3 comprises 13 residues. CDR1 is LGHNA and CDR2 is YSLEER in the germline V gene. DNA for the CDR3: TGCGCCAGCAGCCAGGGGGCAGGCTATGGCTACACCTTC. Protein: CASSQGAGYGYTF.

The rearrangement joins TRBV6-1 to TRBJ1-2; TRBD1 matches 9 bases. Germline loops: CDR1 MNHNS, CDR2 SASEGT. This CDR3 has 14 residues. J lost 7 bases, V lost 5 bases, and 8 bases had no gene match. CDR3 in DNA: TGTGCCAGCAGTCCCGCGATGACAGGGGGTGGCTACACCTTC. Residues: CASSPAMTGGGYTF.

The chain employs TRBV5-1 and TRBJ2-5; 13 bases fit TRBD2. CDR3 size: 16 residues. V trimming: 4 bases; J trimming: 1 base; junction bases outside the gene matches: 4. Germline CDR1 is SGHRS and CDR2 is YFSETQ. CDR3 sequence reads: CASSTGLAGIQETQYF. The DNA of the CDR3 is TGCGCCAGCAGCACGGGACTAGCGGGGATCCAAGAGACCCAGTACTTC.

CDR3 sequence reads: CASSQATKHSDEQYF. The CDR3 region has the DNA TGCGCCAGCAGCCAAGCCACCAAGCATAGCGACGAGCAGTACTTC. The V gene is TRBV4-1, the J gene TRBJ2-7; TRBD2 is a possible D gene (5 bases). V was clipped by 1 base and J by 5 bases, with 15 bases between them. Per the germline V gene, CDR1 is MGHRA and CDR2 is YSYEKL. CDR3 length equals 15 residues.

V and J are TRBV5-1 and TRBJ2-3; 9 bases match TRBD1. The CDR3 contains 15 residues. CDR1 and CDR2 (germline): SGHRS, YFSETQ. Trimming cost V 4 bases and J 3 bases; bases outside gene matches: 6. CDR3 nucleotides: TGCGCCAGCAGCCAGGGACAGGGTAGGACAGATACGCAGTATTTT. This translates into CASSQGQGRTDTQYF.

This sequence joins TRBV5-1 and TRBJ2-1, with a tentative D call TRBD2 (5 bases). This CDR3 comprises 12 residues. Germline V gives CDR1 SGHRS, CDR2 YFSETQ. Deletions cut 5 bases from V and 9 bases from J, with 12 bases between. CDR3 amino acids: CASRDYSAEQFF. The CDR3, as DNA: TGCGCCAGCAGAGACTACAGTGCTGAGCAGTTCTTC.

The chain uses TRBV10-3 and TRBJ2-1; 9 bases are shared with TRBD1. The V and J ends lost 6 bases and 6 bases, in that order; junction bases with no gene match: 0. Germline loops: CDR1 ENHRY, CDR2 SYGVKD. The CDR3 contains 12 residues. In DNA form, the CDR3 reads TGTGCCATCAGGGACAGGGGCAATGAGCAGTTCTTC. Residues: CAIRDRGNEQFF.

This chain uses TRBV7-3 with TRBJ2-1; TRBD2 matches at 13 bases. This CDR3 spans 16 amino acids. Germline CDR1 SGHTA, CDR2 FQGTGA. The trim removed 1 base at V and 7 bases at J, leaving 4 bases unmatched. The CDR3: CASSLSGTSGTNEQFF. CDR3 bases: TGTGCCAGCAGCTTAAGTGGGACTAGCGGGACGAATGAGCAGTTCTTC. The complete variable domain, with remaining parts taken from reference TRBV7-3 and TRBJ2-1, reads GAGVSQTPSNKVTEKGKYVELRCDPISGHTALYWYRQSLGQGPEFLIYFQGTGAADDSGLPNDRFFAVRPEGSVSTLKIQRTERGDSAVYLCASSLSGTSGTNEQFFGPGTRLTVL.

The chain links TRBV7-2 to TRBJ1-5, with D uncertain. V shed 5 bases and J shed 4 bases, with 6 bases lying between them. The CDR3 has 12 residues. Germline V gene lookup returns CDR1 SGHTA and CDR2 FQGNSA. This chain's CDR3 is CASSPLNQPQHF. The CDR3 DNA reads TGTGCCAGCAGCCCCCTTAATCAGCCCCAGCATTTT. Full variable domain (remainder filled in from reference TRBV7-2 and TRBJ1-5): GAGVSQSPSNKVTEKGKDVELRCDPISGHTALYWYRQSLGQGLEFLIYFQGNSAPDKSGLPSDRFSAERTGGSVSTLTIQRTQQEDSAVYLCASSPLNQPQHFGDGTRLSIL.

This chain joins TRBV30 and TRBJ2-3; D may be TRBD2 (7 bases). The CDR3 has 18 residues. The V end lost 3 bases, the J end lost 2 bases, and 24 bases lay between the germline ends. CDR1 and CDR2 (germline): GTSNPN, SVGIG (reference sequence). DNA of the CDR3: TGTGCCTGGAGGATAAGGGGAGGAAGGGGGGGTCTCACAGATACGCAGTATTTT. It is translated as CAWRIRGGRGGLTDTQYF.

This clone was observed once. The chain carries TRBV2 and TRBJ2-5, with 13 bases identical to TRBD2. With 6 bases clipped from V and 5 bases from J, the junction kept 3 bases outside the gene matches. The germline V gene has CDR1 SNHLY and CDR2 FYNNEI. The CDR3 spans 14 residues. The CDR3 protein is CASSAGLAGETQYF. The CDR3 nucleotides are TGTGCCAGCAGCGCGGGACTAGCGGGGGAGACCCAGTACTTC. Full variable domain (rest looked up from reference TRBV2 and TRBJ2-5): EPEVTQTPSHQVTQMGQEVILRCVPISNHLYFYWYRQILGQKVEFLVSFYNNEISEKSEIFDDQFSVERPDGSNFTLKIRSTKLEDSAMYFCASSAGLAGETQYFGPGTRLLVL.

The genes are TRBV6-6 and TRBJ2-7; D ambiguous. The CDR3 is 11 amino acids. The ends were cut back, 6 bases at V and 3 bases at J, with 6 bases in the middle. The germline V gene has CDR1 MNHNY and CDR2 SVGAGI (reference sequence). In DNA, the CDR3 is TGTGCCAGCAGGGATCTCTACGAGCAGTACTTC. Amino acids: CASRDLYEQYF.

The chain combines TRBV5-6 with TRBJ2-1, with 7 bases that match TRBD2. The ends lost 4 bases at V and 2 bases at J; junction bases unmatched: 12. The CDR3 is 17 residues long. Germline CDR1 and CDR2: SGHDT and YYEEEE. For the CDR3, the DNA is TGTGCCAGCAGCCCGCCGCGGGGAGGGCCGACCTACAATGAGCAGTTCTTC. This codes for CASSPPRGGPTYNEQFF.

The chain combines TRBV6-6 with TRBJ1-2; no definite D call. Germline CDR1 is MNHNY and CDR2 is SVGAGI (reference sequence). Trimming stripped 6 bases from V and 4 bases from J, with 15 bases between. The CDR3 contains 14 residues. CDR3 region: CASRRPAETYGYTF. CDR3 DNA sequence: TGTGCCAGCAGGCGTCCGGCGGAGACCTATGGCTACACCTTC.